This T cell receptor beta chain came from a study of T cell repertoires in cytomegalovirus infection. Each CDR3 protein gets one entry after TCRdb re-called the reads with MiXCR. The sample records 700,000 to 900,000 distinct CDR3 sequences, about 28% being singletons. The table lists this clonotype with many counts. Its matching antigen is unknown. The material sequenced was cultured CD8+ T cells from PBMCs, taken from culture after CMV antigen stimulation. The TCR comes from a human donor in good health (CMV status not recorded). Some clones in this sample may be carry-over from other donors' samples.

The CDR3 DNA follows: TGTGCCAGCAGCCGGGGGGGGGCGAGAACCGGGGAGCTGTTTTTT. Translation: CASSRGGARTGELFF. The V and J genes are TRBV6-1 and TRBJ2-2; 8 bases are shared with TRBD2. CDR3 size: 15 residues. Per germline, CDR1 MNHNS and CDR2 SASEGT. With V trimmed by 6 bases and J by 5 bases, 8 bases remained unmatched.